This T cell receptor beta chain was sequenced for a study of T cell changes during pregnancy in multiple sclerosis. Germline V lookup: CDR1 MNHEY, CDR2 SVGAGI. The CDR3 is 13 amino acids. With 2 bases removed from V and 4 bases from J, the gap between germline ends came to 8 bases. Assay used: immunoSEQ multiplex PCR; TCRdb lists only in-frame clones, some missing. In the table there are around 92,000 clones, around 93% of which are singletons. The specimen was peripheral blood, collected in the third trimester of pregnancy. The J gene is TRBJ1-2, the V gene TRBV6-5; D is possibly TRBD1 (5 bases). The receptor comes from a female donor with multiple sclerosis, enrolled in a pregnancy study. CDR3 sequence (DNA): TGTGCCAGCAGTTACAGGGGAGGCTATGGCTACACCTTC. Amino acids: CASSYRGGYGYTF.